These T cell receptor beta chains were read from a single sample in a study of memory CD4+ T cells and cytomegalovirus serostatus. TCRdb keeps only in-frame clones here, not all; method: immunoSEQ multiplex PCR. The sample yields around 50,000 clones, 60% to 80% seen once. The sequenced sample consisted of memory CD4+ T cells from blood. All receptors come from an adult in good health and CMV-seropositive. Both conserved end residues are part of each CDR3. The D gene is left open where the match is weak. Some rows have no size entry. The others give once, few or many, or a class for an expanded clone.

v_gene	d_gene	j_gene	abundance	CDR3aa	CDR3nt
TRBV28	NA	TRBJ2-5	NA	CASSLPREETQYF	TGTGCCAGCAGCCTACCGAGGGAAGAGACCCAGTACTTC
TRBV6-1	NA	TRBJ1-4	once	CASSVVGGEKLFF	TGTGCCAGCAGTGTCGTGGGGGGTGAAAAACTGTTTTTT
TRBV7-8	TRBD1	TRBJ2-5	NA	CASSLQGAGLETQYF	TGTGCCAGCAGCTTACAGGGGGCTGGTTTAGAGACCCAGTACTTC
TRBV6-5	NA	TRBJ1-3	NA	CASSYSNEQLSLYF	TGTGCCAGCAGTTACTCTAATGAACAGCTATCACTATATTTT
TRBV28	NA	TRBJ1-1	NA	CASRDGNSGNTEAFF	TGTGCCAGCAGGGATGGCAATTCAGGAAACACTGAAGCTTTCTTT
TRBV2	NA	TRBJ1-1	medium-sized	CASGEGSTEAFF	TGTGCCAGCGGTGAGGGGAGCACTGAAGCTTTCTTT
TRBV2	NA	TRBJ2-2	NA	CASQPLTNTGELFF	TGTGCCAGCCAGCCTCTAACGAACACCGGGGAGCTGTTTTTT
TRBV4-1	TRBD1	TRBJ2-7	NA	CASSHFSGTGVHEQYF	TGCGCCAGCAGCCATTTTTCCGGGACAGGGGTCCACGAGCAGTACTTC
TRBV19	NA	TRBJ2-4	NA	CASNQQVSKNIQYF	TGTGCCAGTAATCAACAGGTATCCAAAAACATTCAGTACTTC
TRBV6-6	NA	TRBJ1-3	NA	CASSYSRSYSGNTIYF	TGTGCCAGCAGTTACTCGAGGAGCTACTCTGGAAACACCATATATTTT
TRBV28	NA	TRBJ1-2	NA	CASSPPGRDGYTF	TGTGCCAGCAGTCCTCCGGGACGGGATGGCTACACCTTC
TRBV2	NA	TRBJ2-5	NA	CASSVRRETQYF	TGTGCCAGCAGTGTTCGACGAGAGACCCAGTACTTC
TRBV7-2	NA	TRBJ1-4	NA	CASSLTGGENEKLFF	TGTGCCAGCAGCTTGACAGGAGGGGAGAATGAAAAACTGTTTTTT
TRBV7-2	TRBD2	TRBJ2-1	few	CASPPLAGSNEQFF	TGTGCCAGCCCGCCTCTAGCGGGGTCCAATGAGCAGTTCTTC
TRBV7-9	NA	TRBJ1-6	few	CASSLERDSPLHF	TGTGCCAGCAGCTTAGAACGGGATTCACCCCTCCACTTT
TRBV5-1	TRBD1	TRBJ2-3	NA	CASSSTRDSTDTQYF	TGCGCCAGCAGCTCAACCCGGGACAGTACAGATACGCAGTATTTT
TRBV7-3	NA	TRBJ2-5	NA	CASSPDSGRETQYF	TGTGCCAGCAGCCCGGACAGTGGTAGGGAGACCCAGTACTTC
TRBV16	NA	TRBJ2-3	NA	CASSQLGDTQYF	TGTGCCAGCAGCCAATTGGGGGATACGCAGTATTTT
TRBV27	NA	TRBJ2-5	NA	CASSDGQETQYF	TGTGCCAGCAGCGACGGCCAAGAGACCCAGTACTTC
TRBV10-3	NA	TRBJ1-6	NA	CAISEGPRNSPLHF	TGTGCCATCAGTGAGGGACCGAGGAATTCACCCCTCCACTTT
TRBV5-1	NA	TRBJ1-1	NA	CASSLYSSPPEAFF	TGCGCCAGCAGCTTGTACTCCAGCCCGCCTGAGGCTTTCTTT
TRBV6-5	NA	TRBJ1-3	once	CASSLTGSGNTIYF	TGTGCCAGCAGCTTGACAGGCTCTGGAAACACCATATATTTT
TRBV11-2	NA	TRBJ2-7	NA	CASSSNPGDYEQYF	TGTGCCAGCAGCTCAAACCCAGGGGACTACGAGCAGTACTTC
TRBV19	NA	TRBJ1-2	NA	CASTPQGGLNYGYTF	TGTGCCAGTACCCCCCAGGGCGGATTGAACTATGGCTACACCTTC
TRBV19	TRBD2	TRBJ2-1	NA	CASTQLAAMGDEQFF	TGTGCCAGTACCCAACTAGCGGCGATGGGAGATGAGCAGTTCTTC
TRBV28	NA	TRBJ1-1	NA	CASSLGGHGAFF	TGTGCCAGCAGTCTAGGGGGGCACGGAGCTTTCTTT
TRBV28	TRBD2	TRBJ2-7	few	CASSLSSGIRYEQYF	TGTGCCAGCAGTTTGAGTAGCGGGATTAGGTACGAGCAGTACTTC
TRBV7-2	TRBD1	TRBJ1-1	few	CASSSMVGQGITEAFF	TGTGCCAGCAGCTCCATGGTAGGACAGGGCATCACTGAAGCTTTCTTT
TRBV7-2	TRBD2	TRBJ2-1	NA	CASSLSGAGGLNEQFF	TGTGCCAGCAGCCTGAGTGGGGCGGGGGGCTTGAATGAGCAGTTCTTC
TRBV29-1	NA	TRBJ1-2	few	CSVVGEVGYTF	TGCAGCGTTGTCGGGGAGGTTGGCTACACCTTC
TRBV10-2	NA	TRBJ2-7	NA	CASSESTRGEQYF	TGCGCCAGCAGTGAGTCGACTCGGGGCGAGCAGTACTTC
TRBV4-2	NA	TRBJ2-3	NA	CASSQEGASSTDTQYF	TGTGCCAGCAGCCAAGAGGGCGCGTCTAGCACAGATACGCAGTATTTT
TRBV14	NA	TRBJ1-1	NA	CASSQNRDTEAFF	TGTGCCAGCAGCCAAAACCGGGACACTGAAGCTTTCTTT
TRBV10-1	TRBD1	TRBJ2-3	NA	CASTRDRGTDTQYF	TGCGCCAGCACAAGGGACAGGGGGACAGATACGCAGTATTTT
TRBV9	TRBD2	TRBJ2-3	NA	CASSDGLVSTDTQYF	TGTGCCAGCAGCGACGGACTAGTGAGCACAGATACGCAGTATTTT
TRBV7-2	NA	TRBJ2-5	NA	CASSHRSETQYF	TGTGCCAGCAGCCACCGTTCAGAGACCCAGTACTTC
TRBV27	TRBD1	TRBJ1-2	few	CASRRDRGGYTF	TGTGCCAGCAGACGGGACAGGGGTGGCTACACCTTC
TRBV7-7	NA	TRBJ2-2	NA	CASSLGRASTNTGELFF	TGTGCTAGCAGCTTAGGTCGGGCTAGCACGAACACCGGGGAGCTGTTTTTT
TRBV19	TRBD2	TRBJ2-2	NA	CASRNIGLAGDTGELFF	TGTGCCAGTAGAAATATCGGGCTAGCGGGGGACACCGGGGAGCTGTTTTTT
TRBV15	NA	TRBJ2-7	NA	CATSRDALRREVYF	TGTGCCACCAGCAGAGATGCCCTTAGGAGGGAGGTCTACTTC
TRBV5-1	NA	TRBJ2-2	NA	CASSLEDTGELFF	TGCGCCAGCAGCTTGGAGGACACCGGGGAGCTGTTTTTT
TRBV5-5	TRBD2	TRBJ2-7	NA	CASSGGVSYEQYF	TGTGCCAGCAGCGGGGGGGTATCCTACGAGCAGTACTTC